This T cell receptor (beta chain) was recorded in a study of Tregs in tolerant kidney transplant recipients. Overall study context: Mixed chimerism was transient after nonmyeloablative marrow transplants from related graft donors.

This table comes from immunoSEQ multiplex PCR, and its TCRdb copy is limited to in-frame clones, with some not included. The sample table includes roughly 48,000 clones. Findings of the study overall: This study did not directly address biological reproducibility. Antigen-driven expansion was suggested because donor-specific Tregs expanded more than all Tregs in tolerant patients.

About this clone: Its antigen is unknown. The read falls 3 residues short of the CDR3 end, and the missing part is taken from the germline J gene.

The CDR3 has 15 amino acids. Germline CDR1 is SNHLY and CDR2 is FYNNEI. V was trimmed by 10 bases and J by 0 bases, leaving 18 bases between them. Sample: CD4+ T cells from blood, taken before the transplant. The clonotype originates from a human donor who received a combined kidney and bone marrow transplant. The genes are TRBV2 and TRBJ1-1; possibly TRBD1 for D (6 bases). CDR3 DNA (partial): TGTGCCACCCGATTGGACAGCCAGATGAACACTGAA. Its protein is CATRLDSQMNTE. The full CDR3 reads CATRLDSQMNTEAFF.